This T cell receptor beta chain came from a study of response to subunit inactivated influenza vaccine. The study, taken as a whole, reports: T cells newly recruited by each seasonal influenza vaccination are few, the authors suggested.

Concerning this clonotype itself: Its antigen is unidentified.

Germline V CDR1 and CDR2: MNHEY, SVGAGI. V was cut by 0 bases and J by 9 bases, with 18 bases left in between. This CDR3 has 15 amino acids. One entry per CDR3 protein results from TCRdb running MiXCR on the RT-PCR reads. The sample yields approximately 530,000 distinct CDR3 sequences, roughly 8.2% seen once. The sample consisted of PBMCs from blood, taken less than 30 months after vaccination. V usage is TRBV6-5 and J usage is TRBJ2-7; the D gene is possibly TRBD2 (6 bases). This clonotype was sampled from a man aged 50-75 years who received an inactivated influenza vaccine. This CDR3 is CASSYSSQAVGGQYF. As DNA, the CDR3 is TGTGCCAGCAGTTACTCGTCACAGGCAGTCGGGGGGCAGTACTTC.